This T cell receptor (beta chain) appears in the sequencing data of a study of T-cell memory formation after mild COVID-19. From the 5' RACE reads, TCRdb called clonotypes with MiXCR, one entry per CDR3 protein. This sample carries about 340,000 distinct CDR3 sequences, around 20% of them seen once, and the ten largest clones take around an eighth. There are 11 residues in the CDR3. V was pared by 2 bases and J by 14 bases, with 9 bases between. Germline assignment: CDR1 ENHRY and CDR2 SYGVKD. Sequencing was carried out using PBMCs or a T cell subset sorted from them (not recorded which). The V call is TRBV10-3, the J call TRBJ1-4; D gene ambiguous. The receptor's source is an adult woman who had mild COVID-19 (a few samples of this study predate the infection). Cell type and time point are not known. Here the CDR3 DNA reads TGTGCCATCAGTGAGACCCTCCATCTGTTTTTT. It codes for CAISETLHLFF.